The source of this T cell receptor beta chain is a study of T cells in Graves' hyperthyroidism and ophthalmopathy (dated by TCRdb to about 2019). In terms of the full investigation: A discovery cohort of about 95 patients, about 40 with Graves' ophthalmopathy and 55 to 65 with stable Graves' hyperthyroidism, was used to find distinguishing TCR V-J signatures. An independent validation cohort of 18 to 20 hyperthyroidism patients and 15 or so patients who later progressed to ophthalmopathy tested prospective prediction of ophthalmopathy. The approximately 100 discovery patients were randomly divided into training and test sets at a 7:3 ratio. In several Graves' hyperthyroidism patients, the study also compared T-cell repertoires from thyroid tissue with T-cell repertoires from blood. After sampling, hyperthyroidism patients received methimazole starting at 30 mg daily, and ophthalmopathy patients received high-dose intravenous methylprednisolone. TCR Vbeta CDR3 sequencing of approximately 140 peripheral blood samples (around 45 ophthalmopathy, about 74 hyperthyroidism and around 17 progressor patients) is reported in the paper. The research as a whole found: No statistical method was used to fix the sample size in advance, and group allocation was not hidden from the investigators. In validation, progression to ophthalmopathy was predicted by the model with 55% to 71% sensitivity and 72% to 80% specificity, a median of roughly 6 months before onset. A model built on a 13 V-J signature distinguished ophthalmopathy from stable hyperthyroidism, reaching 87.88% sensitivity and about 81% specificity in cross-validation and 80%/75% in testing. Blood samples also contained most of the expanded thyroid clonotypes (frequency above 0.001), which suggests that blood repertoires may reflect thyroid immune responses.

Looking up the germline V gene (reference sequence) yields CDR1 SEHNR and CDR2 FQNEAQ. Clipping removes 5 bases from V and 11 bases from J, with 12 as the unmatched junction base count. The CDR3 has 15 amino acids, counting the end cysteine and phenylalanine. Left in the record is the CDR3 DNA by itself, 45 bases read in frame from the first base. This clonotype was recorded a few times. The antigen it binds to is not known. No qualities accompany the bases; no much larger clone lies one base away. TCR beta CDR3 regions were amplified from RNA transcripts. The TCR CDR3 was subjected to a first round of RT-PCR using the HTBI primer set and the Qiagen OneStep RT-PCR kit. A second multiplex PCR round built the libraries, followed by size selection and purification. Sequencing of the libraries was done on an Illumina HiSeq2000 using paired-end 100 bp reads. From the authors' description of their analysis: SOAPnuke was used to process the raw data, removing reads that contained adapters or uncalled bases, had a mean Phred below 15, or lacked an exact match to the constant primer or identifier. COPE v1.2.5 was used to merge the high-quality paired reads, and each unique nucleotide sequence was defined as a clonotype. Clonotypes were aligned to IMGT TRBV, TRBD and TRBJ reference segments using MiTCR v1.1. The analysis was restricted to V-J combinations with a frequency above 0.0001, which together covered 99% to 99.2% of the repertoires. A TCS score was defined as the ratio of F50 (clonal expansion) to E x V (chaos), with BLOSUM62-based TCRdist applied between CDR3 peptides within each V-J. Welch's t-statistics and random forest reduced several hundred V-J features to 13, which were used in a naive Bayes classifier (R e1071). TCRdb handled the public reads itself, with Q25 trimming in fastp and clone calling in MiXCR, and kept productive beta chains. Identical CDR3 protein sequences are pooled into one entry, listed with their most common genes and DNA. The authors' filters were not applied to this entry. For this sample there are approximately 560,000 distinct CDR3 sequences; around 46% appear just once. About 7.8% of the sample is taken by the ten largest.

Stable Graves' hyperthyroidism was defined as no progression to ophthalmopathy during 18 months of follow-up. Hyperthyroidism patients were newly diagnosed, had a disease duration of under 2 months, and were aged 18 to 65 years. Exclusion was applied to patients with uncontrolled infections, other autoimmune diseases, pregnancy or lactation. Clinical symptoms, serum thyroxine and TRAb, thyroid ultrasound, and orbital computed tomography formed the basis for the diagnoses. Total RNA was extracted using Trizol reagent, and RNA quality was assessed on an Agilent 2100 Bioanalyzer. Sequenced material: peripheral blood or thyroid tissue (not recorded which). The receptor was derived from a woman younger than 30 with Graves' hyperthyroidism. Donor details come from another sample of the same person, matched by shared clones. The rearranged chain carries TRBV7-9 and TRBJ1-6, and TRBD1 aligns with 7 junction nucleotides. The DNA sequence is as follows: TGTGCCAGCAGCCAAGATCCGGGACAGATGACACCCCTCCACTTT. Protein translation: CASSQDPGQMTPLHF.